The 20 T cell receptor beta chains below all came from one sample that was sequenced in a study of CD8 T cells in Susac syndrome. Reverse transcription of about 0.45 to 1 ug RNA used random hexamers. One entry per CDR3 protein results from TCRdb running MiXCR on the immunoSEQ multiplex PCR reads. This table has roughly 330,000 distinct CDR3 sequences, approximately 90% appearing once. The specimen sequenced was CD4+ T cells from PBMCs. Receptors originate from a human donor with multiple sclerosis.

This chain links TRBV7-9 with TRBJ2-1; 11 bases match TRBD2. The CDR3 is made up of 18 amino acids. Germline CDR1 and CDR2: SEHNR and FQNEAQ (reference sequence). V shed 2 bases, J shed 7 bases, and the junction held 13 bases outside the gene matches. The CDR3 protein is CASSLKTRLAGGRNEQFF. The CDR3 coding sequence is TGTGCCAGCAGCTTAAAAACCCGGCTAGCGGGGGGTCGAAATGAGCAGTTCTTC.

This clonotype has only a few counts. The chain employs TRBV7-2 and TRBJ1-2; D is unresolved. The CDR3 runs to 11 residues. The germline V gene has CDR1 SGHTA and CDR2 FQGNSA. The V end was cut by 5 bases, the J end by 3 bases, with 4 bases between. CDR3 amino acids: CASSLDYGYTF. The CDR3 bases are TGTGCCAGCAGCCTGGACTATGGCTACACCTTC.

V and J are TRBV5-1 and TRBJ2-7; 7 bases fit TRBD1. After removal of 4 bases from V and 3 bases from J, the junction contained 4 bases not matched to a gene. The CDR3 runs to 13 residues. CDR1 and CDR2 from the germline V gene are SGHRS and YFSETQ. The DNA for the CDR3 is TGCGCCAGCAGCATGGGACAGATCTACGAGCAGTACTTC. As protein: CASSMGQIYEQYF.

The J gene is TRBJ2-5, the V gene TRBV6-5, with TRBD2 identical over 11 bases. The CDR3 has 16 amino acids. Germline V gene sequence: CDR1 MNHEY, CDR2 SVGAGI. The V and J ends lost 0 bases and 5 bases, in that order; junction bases with no gene match: 5. CDR3 loop: CASSYSRLAGRETQYF. The CDR3 region has the DNA TGTGCCAGCAGTTACTCGAGACTAGCGGGGCGCGAGACCCAGTACTTC.

This chain connects TRBV6-2 or TRBV6-3 to TRBJ2-6, with D uncertain. Trimming removed 8 bases at V and 0 bases at J, with 11 bases between. This CDR3 comprises 15 residues. CDR1 and CDR2 from the germline V gene are MNHEY and SVGEGT. The CDR3 coding sequence is TGTGCCAGCGGTTCAGTGCCCTCTGGGGCCAACGTCCTGACTTTC. It codes for CASGSVPSGANVLTF.

V usage is TRBV5-1 and J usage is TRBJ2-1; the match to TRBD2 covers 10 bases. The CDR3 loop spans 15 amino acids. Germline trimming cut 1 base from V and 7 bases from J; bases unmatched to any gene: 5. The germline V gene has CDR1 SGHRS and CDR2 YFSETQ. In DNA, the CDR3 is TGCGCCAGCAGCTTGAACGGAGCGGGAGGGAATGAGCAGTTCTTC. Amino acids: CASSLNGAGGNEQFF.

V gene TRBV20-1 combines with J gene TRBJ1-6, with a possible D match to TRBD1 (5 bases). Looked up from germline, CDR1 is DFQATT and CDR2 is SNEGSKA (reference sequence). V gave up 3 bases and J gave up 1 base, with 13 bases separating them. The CDR3 loop spans 16 amino acids. The CDR3: CSARTVEGSYNSPLHF. In nucleotides, the CDR3 is TGCAGTGCTAGGACTGTTGAGGGGTCCTATAATTCACCCCTCCACTTT.

Only one count was recorded for this clonotype. V gene TRBV6-5 combines with J gene TRBJ1-1; TRBD1 matches 9 bases. CDR1 is MNHEY, CDR2 SVGAGI, per germline. This CDR3 region has 14 residues. The V gene end was trimmed by 2 bases and the J gene end by 7 bases; junction bases not matched to a gene: 5. The chain's CDR3 is CASSYGDRDFEAFF. The CDR3 DNA reads as TGTGCCAGCAGTTACGGGGACAGGGACTTTGAAGCTTTCTTT.

The chain has TRBV5-1 and TRBJ2-1, with TRBD2 as a possible D gene (5 bases). In germline, CDR1 is SGHRS, CDR2 YFSETQ. Trimming removed 4 bases at V and 9 bases at J, with 17 bases between. The CDR3 contains 14 residues. The CDR3 nucleotides read TGCGCCAGCAGCCAGTCGCCTTCCGAGGGTGAGCAGTTCTTC. Protein product: CASSQSPSEGEQFF.

The chain couples TRBV12-3 or TRBV12-4 to TRBJ2-5; 8 bases align to TRBD2. Unmatched junction bases numbered 11, after V lost 3 bases and J lost 5 bases. CDR3 length equals 16 residues. The CDR3 loop is CASSFLAGTSPETQYF. The DNA for the CDR3 is TGTGCCAGCAGTTTCCTAGCGGGCACCAGCCCGGAGACCCAGTACTTC.

V and J are TRBV12-3 or TRBV12-4 and TRBJ2-1; 9 bases map to TRBD1. The V segment lost 1 base and the J segment 1 base; nucleotides outside the gene matches: 5. The CDR3 is 17 residues long. The CDR3 spells CASSLVGTGRSYNEQFF. The CDR3 DNA reads TGTGCCAGCAGTTTAGTTGGGACAGGGAGGTCCTACAATGAGCAGTTCTTC.

The chain recombines TRBV7-2 with TRBJ2-7; 7 nucleotides agree with TRBD2. The germline V gene encodes CDR1 SGHTA and CDR2 FQGNSA. The CDR3 totals 15 residues. V was pared by 3 bases and J by 2 bases, with 7 bases of the junction left unmatched. The CDR3, as DNA: TGTGCCAGCAGCTTCAGACTAGCTGAGGCCTACGAGCAGTACTTC. This translates into CASSFRLAEAYEQYF.

The rearrangement links TRBV9 to TRBJ2-1; possibly TRBD2 for D (7 bases). CDR1 and CDR2 (germline): SGDLS, YYNGEE. With 7 bases removed from V and 2 bases from J, the gap between germline ends came to 19 bases. The CDR3 consists of 16 residues. This CDR3 is CASWEGGGGPYNEQFF. In DNA form, the CDR3 reads TGTGCCAGCTGGGAGGGGGGAGGAGGGCCCTACAATGAGCAGTTCTTC.

The chain carries TRBV15 and TRBJ2-7; D perhaps matches TRBD2 (6 bases). CDR1 is LNHNV, CDR2 YYDKDF, per germline (reference sequence). CDR3 length equals 15 residues. Between the trimmed V and J ends, which lost 0 bases and 6 bases, there was a span of 15 bases. Here the CDR3 DNA reads TGTGCCACCAGCAGAGAGGGGGAAGTGGGGGGCGAGCAGTACTTC. This encodes CATSREGEVGGEQYF.

The chain employs TRBV4-1 and TRBJ2-2; 9 nucleotides line up with TRBD2. The CDR3 is 17 amino acids. V shed 1 base, J shed 5 bases, and the junction held 8 bases outside the gene matches. Germline values: CDR1 MGHRA, CDR2 YSYEKL. CDR3: CASSQGGSGRFTGELFF. For the CDR3, the DNA is TGCGCCAGCAGCCAAGGAGGTAGCGGGAGATTTACCGGGGAGCTGTTTTTT.

This clonotype has a handful of counts. This rearrangement joins TRBV12-3 or TRBV12-4 to TRBJ1-2, with 10 bases matching TRBD1. The CDR3 sequence is 13 residues long. Trimming cost V 5 bases and J 8 bases; bases outside gene matches: 5. The CDR3 region is CASSRDRGEGYTF. The CDR3 nucleotides read TGTGCCAGCAGTCGGGACAGGGGTGAGGGCTACACCTTC.

The sample holds a few counts of this clonotype. This rearrangement joins TRBV3-1 to TRBJ2-7; 8 bases line up with TRBD1. With 8 bases clipped from V and 3 bases from J, the junction kept 6 bases outside the gene matches. CDR1 and CDR2 from the germline V gene are LGHDT and YNNKEL (reference sequence). The CDR3 runs to 13 residues. The chain's CDR3 is CASGPGQDYEQYF. CDR3 sequence (DNA): TGTGCCAGCGGACCGGGACAGGACTACGAGCAGTACTTC.

The chain uses TRBV6-2 or TRBV6-3 and TRBJ2-5; the D is unclear. CDR1 and CDR2 from the germline V gene are MNHEY and SVGEGT. This CDR3 has 12 amino acids. V lost 4 bases to trimming and J lost 4 bases, with 7 bases between them. CDR3 in DNA: TGTGCCAGCAGTTTAAGGGTAGAGACCCAGTACTTC. Translation: CASSLRVETQYF.

The genes are TRBV30 and TRBJ1-5; 7 nucleotides align to TRBD1. Germline assignment: CDR1 GTSNPN and CDR2 SVGIG (reference sequence). Trimming took 2 bases from V and 5 from J; bases not matched to a gene: 9. This CDR3 contains 15 residues. CDR3 amino acids: CAWSHQRGPYQPQHF. CDR3 in DNA: TGTGCCTGGAGTCACCAAAGGGGGCCGTATCAGCCCCAGCATTTT.

V gene TRBV6-2 or TRBV6-3 combines with J gene TRBJ1-6; no clear D. CDR1 and CDR2 (germline): MNHEY, SVGEGT. V lost 5 bases, J lost 9 bases, and 11 bases lay in between. The CDR3 has 13 residues. The CDR3 DNA sequence: TGTGCCAGCAGTGAGATGGGAGTTTCACCCCTCCACTTT. This gives the protein CASSEMGVSPLHF.